The clone carrying this T cell receptor beta chain was detected ten times or more. Its antigen remains unknown. The germline CDR1 and CDR2 sequences are DFQATT and SNEGSKA (reference sequence). CDR3 length equals 13 residues. V lost 7 bases to trimming and J lost 4 bases; unmatched junction nucleotides: 8. Healthy Caucasian individuals from Russia aged about 6 to 90 served as donors. The data were obtained in a study of blood T cells in healthy people across ages. Study results and caveats: Fewer expanded clones and more diversity marked long-lived versus aged donors. The study regarded diversity estimates from one million T cells as underestimates. TCR beta diversity, measured per million T cells, fell in a roughly linear way with age.

With a J-beta primer mix and a sample-barcoded 5' primer, a second PCR ran about 6 to 11 cycles. TCRdb fed the 5' RACE reads into MiXCR, producing one record per CDR3 protein. The table lists hundreds of thousands of distinct CDR3 sequences, roughly 31% of them singletons. This TCR derives from a woman of 80 years or more in good health. Sequenced material: blood. The gene calls are TRBV20-1 and TRBJ1-1; 8 bases match TRBD1. CDR3 in DNA: TGCAGTGTCCCTCAGGGGGCGCGCACTGAAGCTTTCTTT. Translated, it gives CSVPQGARTEAFF.